Described below is a single TCR beta chain sequence and its context. Its cognate antigen is unknown. Using immunoSEQ multiplex PCR, the repertoire was profiled, and TCRdb retains in-frame clones only, with some absent. The repertoire holds 150,000 or so clones, with about 88% as singletons. These data belong to a study of T cell responses to AZD1222 COVID-19 vaccine. Findings and caveats of the study: A mostly white British donor set with more females was recruited, and clonal diversity was possibly underestimated. Repertoires were collected only later (after the peak T cell response had occurred). The study found vaccine-associated CD4 TCRs spanning spike, dominant at 160-218 and 743-854. As reported, nearly half of all spike-specific TCRs target variant regions that are unmutated.

This CDR3 has 15 amino acids. The V gene end was trimmed by 4 bases and the J gene end by 3 bases; junction bases not matched to a gene: 5. Germline-derived CDR1 and CDR2 are MDHEN and SYDVKM. The clonotype originates from an adult who had recovered from COVID-19. V is TRBV28 and J is TRBJ2-7; 11 bases are a match to TRBD1. The material sequenced was peripheral blood, taken after recovery from COVID-19. CDR3 loop: CASSSRGQGGYEQYF. CDR3 nucleotide sequence: TGTGCCAGCAGTTCGCGGGGACAGGGGGGCTACGAGCAGTACTTC.